This TCR beta chain came from a study of human T cells and chemical hapten exposure. In the study overall: Patients additionally received therapeutic doses of diphenylcyclopropenone on the scalp once a week, and this continued throughout the roughly 22-week study. Points from the study as a whole: Expanded TCRs created a significantly greater count of big CDR3 similarity clusters than controls did.

V was pared by 7 bases and J by 2 bases, with 1 base of the junction left unmatched. This CDR3 region has 12 residues. CDR1 and CDR2 (germline): MDHEN, SYDVKM. In regard to this clonotype: Its antigen is not known.

TCRdb fed the RACE reads into MiXCR, producing one record per CDR3 protein. The table includes about 82,000 distinct CDR3 sequences, 10% to 15% detected once. As to time point: patch test 3, about 24 weeks after DPC sensitization. The treatment: therapeutic diphenylcyclopropenone sensitization with weekly scalp DPC. Patches went on only after blood had been drawn each time. The donor pool consisted of alopecia patients aged 18 to 70 years, considered suitable for DPC. The chain combines TRBV28 with TRBJ2-7; 8 positions match TRBD1. The starting material was whole blood, obtained in connection with sensitization to the hapten diphenylcyclopropenone (DPC). This receptor was obtained from a woman between 50 and 59 years old with alopecia areata. Some clones in this sample may be carry-over from other donors' samples. Here the CDR3 DNA reads TGTGCCAGCACAGGGGGCCCCTACGAGCAGTACTTC. Amino acid sequence: CASTGGPYEQYF.